Listed here are 30 T cell receptor beta chains from one sample, sequenced in a study of shared clonotypes between healthy human individuals. Produced via immunoSEQ multiplex PCR; TCRdb's table is partial and in-frame only. The sample includes more than 550,000 clones, roughly 87% of them seen just once. Sequenced sample: memory CD8+ T cells from PBMCs. As to subset: CD45RO+ cells pooled with CCR7-negative TemRA cells. The origin of the receptors is a man aged 18 to 29 in good health. Some clones in this sample may be carry-over from other donors' samples.

A word on this clone: Since a much larger clone is just one base distant, this may be a read error. At the DNA level, this CDR3 is encoded by other sequences in the same sample as well. V and J are TRBV9 and TRBJ2-3, with TRBD2 matching over 7 bases. From germline, CDR1 is SGDLS and CDR2 YYNGEE. CDR3 length: 15 amino acids. V trimming: 1 base; J trimming: 0 bases; junction bases outside the gene matches: 2. The CDR3 protein is CASSVSGTSTDTQYF. The CDR3 nucleotides read TGTGCCAGCAGCGTAAGCGGGACTAGCACAGATACGCAGTATTTT.

This chain uses TRBV5-1 with TRBJ2-1; 11 nucleotides align to TRBD2. This CDR3 region has 16 residues. Unmatched junction bases numbered 13, after V lost 4 bases and J lost 10 bases. CDR1 SGHRS and CDR2 YFSETQ come from the germline V gene. The CDR3 sequence: CASSPLAGGPVREQFF. CDR3 sequence (DNA): TGCGCCAGCAGCCCTTTAGCGGGAGGGCCGGTGAGAGAGCAGTTCTTC.

The chain links TRBV27 to TRBJ1-4; maybe TRBD1 (5 bases). Germline CDR1 reads MNHEY; CDR2 reads SMNVEV (reference sequence). This CDR3 has 14 residues. V dropped 3 bases and J dropped 7 bases, with 12 bases sitting between them. The CDR3 reads CASSFLDSGEKLFF. The CDR3 DNA reads TGTGCCAGCAGTTTCCTCGACAGTGGTGAAAAACTGTTTTTT.

V usage is TRBV14 and J usage is TRBJ1-2; a weak D match, TRBD1 (6 bases). Trimming left V 0 bases short and J 5 bases short, with 25 bases between. This CDR3 has 19 residues. The germline V gene has CDR1 SGHDN and CDR2 FVKESK. As DNA, the CDR3 is TGTGCCAGCAGCCAAGATCAATGGGACACCGCCCTTTTGACATATGGCTACACCTTC. Translation gives CASSQDQWDTALLTYGYTF.

The chain couples TRBV4-1 to TRBJ2-1; D possibly matches TRBD1 or TRBD2 (6 bases each). This CDR3 has 15 amino acids. Trimming took off 1 base at V and 9 bases at J, with 16 bases between the two ends. Germline V lookup: CDR1 MGHRA, CDR2 YSYEKL. CDR3 nucleotides: TGCGCCAGCAGCCAAGCATGGGGGGCTCTTGGTGAGCAGTTCTTC. It encodes CASSQAWGALGEQFF.

The chain links TRBV7-9 to TRBJ2-5; D unclear. The ends were cut back, 5 bases at V and 5 bases at J, with 18 bases in the middle. The CDR3 covers 15 residues. Germline V gives CDR1 SEHNR, CDR2 FQNEAQ (reference sequence). The CDR3 DNA follows: TGTGCCAGCAGCCCAGGACCGTCAGATATTGAGACCCAGTACTTC. Translated: CASSPGPSDIETQYF.

The chain joins TRBV19 to TRBJ1-2; no clear D gene. There are 15 residues in the CDR3. V was cut by 7 bases and J by 5 bases, with 20 bases left in between. Germline V gene data show CDR1 as LNHDA and CDR2 as SQIVND (reference sequence). The CDR3 nucleotides read TGTGCCAGTACCGATAGGAGGGCCTACATTTATGGCTACACCTTC. Protein sequence: CASTDRRAYIYGYTF.

The chain has TRBV4-1 and TRBJ1-1; possibly TRBD1 for D (6 bases). V gave up 0 bases and J gave up 4 bases, with 12 bases separating them. The germline V gene has CDR1 MGHRA and CDR2 YSYEKL. The CDR3 totals 15 residues. This CDR3 reads CASSQEPWGATEAFF. As DNA, the CDR3 is TGCGCCAGCAGCCAAGAGCCGTGGGGGGCCACTGAAGCTTTCTTT.

To note about this clone: Other DNA sequences in this specimen translate into the identical CDR3. This chain links TRBV9 with TRBJ2-7; D is uncertain. Per germline, CDR1 SGDLS and CDR2 YYNGEE. The CDR3 spans 14 residues. Trimming removed 0 bases from V and 0 bases from J, with 7 bases in between. The CDR3 is CASSVVGNSYEQYF. DNA for the CDR3: TGTGCCAGCAGCGTAGTGGGGAACTCCTACGAGCAGTACTTC.

This chain joins TRBV7-9 and TRBJ2-6; D remains ambiguous. This CDR3 is 17 amino acids long. Germline values: CDR1 SEHNR, CDR2 FQNEAQ (reference sequence). Deletions cut 2 bases from V and 0 bases from J, with 11 bases between. CDR3 in amino acids: CASSLRVQPSGANVLTF. The CDR3 bases are TGTGCCAGCAGCTTACGGGTTCAGCCCTCTGGGGCCAACGTCCTGACTTTC.

The V gene is TRBV7-9, the J gene TRBJ1-4, with a weak D call TRBD1 (5 bases). Trimming shortened V by 5 bases and J by 4 bases, and 14 bases separated the two germline ends. Germline V gives CDR1 SEHNR, CDR2 FQNEAQ (reference sequence). CDR3 size: 15 residues. CDR3 in DNA: TGTGCCAGCAGCCAGCCGGGGGGGATTAATGAAAAACTGTTTTTT. This gives the protein CASSQPGGINEKLFF. Full variable domain (rest looked up from reference TRBV7-9 and TRBJ1-4): DTGVSQNPRHKITKRGQNVTFRCDPISEHNRLYWYRQTLGQGPEFLTYFQNEAQLEKSRLLSDRFSAERPKGSFSTLEIQRTEQGDSAMYLCASSQPGGINEKLFFGSGTQLSVL.

The CDR3 DNA is TGTGCCAGCCGATCGACCACTGAAGCTTTCTTT. This codes for CASRSTTEAFF. The genes are TRBV28 and TRBJ1-1; D is uncertain. With 8 bases removed from V and 4 bases from J, the gap between germline ends came to 8 bases. Germline CDR1 and CDR2: MDHEN and SYDVKM. The CDR3 runs to 11 residues.

This clone has a single count. The CDR3 loop reads CASSLTSGLVQETQYF. The CDR3 DNA reads as TGTGCCAGCAGTTTAACCTCTGGTTTGGTCCAAGAGACCCAGTACTTC. The V gene is TRBV28, the J gene TRBJ2-5; D is undetermined. Germline lookup yields CDR1 MDHEN and CDR2 SYDVKM. V was trimmed by 2 bases and J by 1 base, leaving 14 bases between them. This CDR3 region has 16 residues.

The chain carries TRBV9 and TRBJ1-2; a possible D gene is TRBD1 (5 bases). Looked up from germline, CDR1 is SGDLS and CDR2 is YYNGEE. V dropped 4 bases and J dropped 8 bases, with 21 bases sitting between them. This CDR3 contains 15 residues. The DNA of the CDR3 is TGTGCCAGCAGCACAGGAGGGAGTTGGTTAGGGGGCTACACCTTC. As protein: CASSTGGSWLGGYTF.

Comment on this clone: Other DNA sequences from this sample encode an identical CDR3 as well. The chain is built from TRBV19 and TRBJ1-1; D is undetermined. The ends were cut back, 3 bases at V and 1 base at J, with 6 bases in the middle. CDR1 is LNHDA and CDR2 is SQIVND in the germline V gene (reference sequence). The CDR3 sequence is 13 residues long. The CDR3 region has the DNA TGTGCCAGTAGTATGGGTCAGAACACTGAAGCTTTCTTT. It codes for CASSMGQNTEAFF.

This chain connects TRBV28 to TRBJ2-4, with D maybe TRBD1 (6 bases). The V gene's germline CDR1 is MDHEN and CDR2 SYDVKM. The CDR3 has 16 amino acids. Between the trimmed V and J ends, which lost 7 bases and 0 bases, there was a span of 16 bases. In DNA form, the CDR3 reads TGTGCCAGCAACGGGACACCCAGGATAGCCAAAAACATTCAGTACTTC. It translates to CASNGTPRIAKNIQYF.

This rearrangement joins TRBV27 to TRBJ2-7; 8 nucleotides match TRBD2. Germline V gene lookup returns CDR1 MNHEY and CDR2 SMNVEV (reference sequence). J gave up 4 bases and V 2 bases, and 4 bases lay outside the gene matches. The CDR3 contains 14 residues. DNA of the CDR3: TGTGCCAGCAGTTTAATTAGCGGGACATACGAGCAGTACTTC. Translation: CASSLISGTYEQYF.

The chain carries TRBV19 and TRBJ2-1; TRBD2 might be the D (6 bases). Germline V lookup: CDR1 LNHDA, CDR2 SQIVND (reference sequence). V was cut by 2 bases and J by 5 bases, with 13 bases left in between. The CDR3 totals 15 residues. The DNA of the CDR3 is TGTGCCAGTAGTATATATGGGACTGAGAACAATGAGCAGTTCTTC. Translation: CASSIYGTENNEQFF.

Comments on this clone: This sample includes further DNA sequences coding for the same CDR3. The chain employs TRBV28 and TRBJ1-4; D gene ambiguous. Germline V gene lookup returns CDR1 MDHEN and CDR2 SYDVKM. There are 14 residues in the CDR3. V was clipped by 3 bases and J by 5 bases, with 10 bases between them. The CDR3 loop is CASSLSVGNEKLFF. The DNA of the CDR3 is TGTGCCAGCAGTTTGAGTGTCGGCAATGAAAAACTGTTTTTT.

The J gene is TRBJ2-1, the V gene TRBV6-1, with D possibly matching TRBD1 (5 bases). The V end was cut by 9 bases, the J end by 9 bases, with 12 bases between. The length of the CDR3 is 11 residues. Germline-derived CDR1 and CDR2 are MNHNS and SASEGT. Written as DNA, the CDR3 is TGTGCCAGTAAACGTGGGGCTGAGCAGTTCTTC. Translation: CASKRGAEQFF.

The chain joins TRBV11-2 to TRBJ2-1; D gene unclear. Trimming removed 4 bases from V and 6 bases from J, with 10 bases in between. Germline CDR1 and CDR2: SGHAT and FQNNGV. There are 13 residues in the CDR3. This CDR3 reads CASSSPWANEQFF. The CDR3 DNA is TGTGCCAGCAGCTCCCCGTGGGCCAATGAGCAGTTCTTC.

This clone was seen many times. This same CDR3 is encoded by further DNA sequences in the sample. V is TRBV7-3 and J is TRBJ2-2, with D tentatively TRBD1 or TRBD2 (6 bases each). The CDR3 has 14 residues. CDR1 is SGHTA and CDR2 is FQGTGA in the germline V gene. Trimming stripped 2 bases from V and 4 bases from J, with 8 bases between. CDR3 in amino acids: CASSLGGPTGELFF. CDR3 bases: TGTGCCAGCAGCTTAGGGGGGCCCACCGGGGAGCTGTTTTTT.

CDR3 bases: TGTGCCAGCAGCCTCATGGAGAACACTGAAGCTTTCTTT. As protein: CASSLMENTEAFF. The rearrangement uses TRBV7-6 and TRBJ1-1, with no clear D. V was cut by 5 bases and J by 1 base, with 8 bases left in between. The CDR3 loop spans 13 amino acids. CDR1 and CDR2 from the germline V gene are SGHVS and FNYEAQ.

V and J are TRBV6-5 and TRBJ2-2; TRBD1 is a possible D gene (6 bases). V gave up 8 bases and J gave up 1 base, with 8 bases separating them. Germline V gene lookup returns CDR1 MNHEY and CDR2 SVGAGI. The CDR3 runs 13 residues. The CDR3 sequence: CASVQGNTGELFF. The CDR3 DNA is TGTGCCAGCGTACAGGGGAACACCGGGGAGCTGTTTTTT.

The chain is built from TRBV7-2 and TRBJ2-7, with TRBD1 as a possible D gene (5 bases). Trimming took off 0 bases at V and 4 bases at J, with 22 bases between the two ends. Germline V CDR1 and CDR2: SGHTA, FQGNSA. This CDR3 comprises 18 residues. This CDR3 is CASSLASGYAPIGYEQYF. The CDR3 coding sequence is TGTGCCAGCAGCTTAGCGTCAGGGTATGCCCCCATAGGGTACGAGCAGTACTTC.

This clone was detected only once. V and J are TRBV10-3 and TRBJ2-1; 7 bases agree with TRBD2. Germline CDR1 is ENHRY and CDR2 is SYGVKD. The trim removed 3 bases at V and 7 bases at J, leaving 6 bases unmatched. This CDR3 is 14 amino acids long. The CDR3 here is CAISDFLADNEQFF. DNA for the CDR3: TGTGCCATCAGTGACTTCCTAGCGGATAATGAGCAGTTCTTC.

The V and J genes are TRBV11-2 and TRBJ2-5, with D possibly TRBD2 on 6 matching bases. The germline V gene encodes CDR1 SGHAT and CDR2 FQNNGV. The V gene lost 2 bases and the J gene lost 0 bases, with 13 bases spanning the gap. The length of the CDR3 is 16 residues. The CDR3, as DNA: TGTGCCAGCAGCTTAACATACGGGGGATACCAAGAGACCCAGTACTTC. It yields the protein CASSLTYGGYQETQYF.

CDR3 protein: CASFSLQGNEQYF. In nucleotides, the CDR3 is TGTGCCAGCTTCTCTCTACAGGGGAACGAGCAGTACTTC. The rearrangement joins TRBV7-9 to TRBJ2-7, with TRBD1 matching over 7 bases. CDR3 length equals 13 residues. Germline V gives CDR1 SEHNR, CDR2 FQNEAQ (reference sequence). J lost 5 bases, V lost 8 bases, and 9 bases had no gene match.

V gene TRBV9 combines with J gene TRBJ1-1; tentative D call: TRBD1 (6 bases). CDR3 length equals 15 residues. Germline CDR1 reads SGDLS; CDR2 reads YYNGEE. V was pared by 3 bases and J by 0 bases, with 12 bases between. For the CDR3, the DNA is TGTGCCAGCAGCGATGGGGGCAGCATGAACACTGAAGCTTTCTTT. Translated: CASSDGGSMNTEAFF.

The chain is built from TRBV7-2 and TRBJ1-1; no reliable D call. Germline CDR1 and CDR2: SGHTA and FQGNSA. The ends were cut back, 2 bases at V and 0 bases at J, with 4 bases in the middle. This CDR3 spans 13 amino acids. The CDR3 protein is CASSLSVNTEAFF. The CDR3 DNA reads as TGTGCCAGCAGCTTATCCGTGAACACTGAAGCTTTCTTT.